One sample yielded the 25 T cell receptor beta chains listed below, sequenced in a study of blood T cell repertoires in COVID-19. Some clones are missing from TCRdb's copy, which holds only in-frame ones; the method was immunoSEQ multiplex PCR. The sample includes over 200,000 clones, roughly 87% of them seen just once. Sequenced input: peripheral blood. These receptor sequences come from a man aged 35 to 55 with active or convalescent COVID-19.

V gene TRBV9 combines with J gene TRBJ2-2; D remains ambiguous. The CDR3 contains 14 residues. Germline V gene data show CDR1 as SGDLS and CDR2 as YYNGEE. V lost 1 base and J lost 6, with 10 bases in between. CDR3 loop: CASSVRSEAGELFF. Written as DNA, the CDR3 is TGTGCCAGCAGCGTAAGAAGTGAGGCCGGGGAGCTGTTTTTT.

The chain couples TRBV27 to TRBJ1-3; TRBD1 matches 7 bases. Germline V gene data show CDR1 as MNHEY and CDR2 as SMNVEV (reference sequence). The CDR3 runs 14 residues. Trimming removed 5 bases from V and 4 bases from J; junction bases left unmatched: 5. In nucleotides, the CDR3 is TGTGCCAGCAGTACCCAGGGGGGAGGAAACACCATATATTTT. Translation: CASSTQGGGNTIYF.

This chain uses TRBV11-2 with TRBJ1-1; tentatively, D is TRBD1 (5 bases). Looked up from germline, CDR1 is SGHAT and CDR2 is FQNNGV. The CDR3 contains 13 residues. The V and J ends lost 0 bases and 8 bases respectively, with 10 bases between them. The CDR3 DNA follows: TGTGCCAGCAGCTTAGACAGGGTTGTCGAAGCTTTCTTT. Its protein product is CASSLDRVVEAFF.

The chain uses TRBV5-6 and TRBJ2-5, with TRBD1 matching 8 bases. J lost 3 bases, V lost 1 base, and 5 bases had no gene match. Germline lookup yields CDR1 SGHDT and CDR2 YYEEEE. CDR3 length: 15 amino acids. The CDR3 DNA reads TGTGCCAGCAGCTTGTCCGGGACAGGCGAAGAGACCCAGTACTTC. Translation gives CASSLSGTGEETQYF.

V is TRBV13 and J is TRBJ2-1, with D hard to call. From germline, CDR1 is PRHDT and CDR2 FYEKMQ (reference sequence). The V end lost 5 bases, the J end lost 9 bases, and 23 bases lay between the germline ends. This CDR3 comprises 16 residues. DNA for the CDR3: TGTGCCAGCAGCAGCCGCGGTAGCATCGGTTCGGTTGAGCAGTTCTTC. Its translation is CASSSRGSIGSVEQFF.

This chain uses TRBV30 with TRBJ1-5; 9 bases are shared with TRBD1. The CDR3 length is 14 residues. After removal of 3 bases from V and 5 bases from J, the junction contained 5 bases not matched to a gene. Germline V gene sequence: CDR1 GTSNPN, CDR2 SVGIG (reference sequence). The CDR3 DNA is TGTGCCTGGAGCCTTACAGGGGGCGATCAGCCCCAGCATTTT. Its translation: CAWSLTGGDQPQHF. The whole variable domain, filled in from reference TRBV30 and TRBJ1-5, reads SQTIHQWPATLVQPVGSPLSLECTVEGTSNPNLYWYRQAAGRGLQLLFYSVGIGQISSEVPQNLSASRPQDRQFILSSKKLLLSDSGFYLCAWSLTGGDQPQHFGDGTRLSIL.

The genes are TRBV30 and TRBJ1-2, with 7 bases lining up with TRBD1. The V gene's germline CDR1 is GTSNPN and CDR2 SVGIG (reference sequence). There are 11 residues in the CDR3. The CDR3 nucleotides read TGTGCACGGGACAGAAACTATGGCTACACCTTC. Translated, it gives CARDRNYGYTF.

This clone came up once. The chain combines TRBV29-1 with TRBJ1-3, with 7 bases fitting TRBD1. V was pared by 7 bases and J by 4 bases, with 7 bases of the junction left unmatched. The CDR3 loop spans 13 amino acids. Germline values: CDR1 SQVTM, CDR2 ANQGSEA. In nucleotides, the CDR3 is TGCAGCGGGACGACAGGGAGCGGAAACACCATATATTTT. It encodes CSGTTGSGNTIYF.

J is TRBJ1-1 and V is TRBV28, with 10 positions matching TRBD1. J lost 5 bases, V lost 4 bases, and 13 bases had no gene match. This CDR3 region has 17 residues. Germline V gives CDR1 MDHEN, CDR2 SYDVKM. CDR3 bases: TGTGCCAGCAGTTCCGGATGGGACAGGGGAATGAGAACTGAAGCTTTCTTT. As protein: CASSSGWDRGMRTEAFF.

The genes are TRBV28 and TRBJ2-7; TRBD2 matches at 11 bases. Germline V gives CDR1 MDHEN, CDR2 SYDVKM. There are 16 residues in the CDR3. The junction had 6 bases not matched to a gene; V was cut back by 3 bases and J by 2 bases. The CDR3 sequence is CASSFPYSGRAYEQYF. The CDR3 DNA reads TGTGCCAGCAGTTTCCCTTATAGCGGGAGGGCCTACGAGCAGTACTTC.

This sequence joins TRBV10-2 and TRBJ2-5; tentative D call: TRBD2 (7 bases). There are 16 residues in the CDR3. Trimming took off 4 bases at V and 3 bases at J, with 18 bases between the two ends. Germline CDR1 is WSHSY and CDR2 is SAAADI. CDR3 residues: CASSGQGRVAKETQYF. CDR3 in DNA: TGCGCCAGCAGTGGCCAGGGGAGGGTGGCTAAAGAGACCCAGTACTTC.

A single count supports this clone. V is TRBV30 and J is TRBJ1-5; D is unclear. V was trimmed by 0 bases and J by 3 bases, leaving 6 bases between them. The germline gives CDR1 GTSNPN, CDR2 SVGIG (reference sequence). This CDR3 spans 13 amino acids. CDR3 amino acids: CAWSVRDNQPQHF. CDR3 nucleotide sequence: TGTGCCTGGAGTGTACGGGACAATCAGCCCCAGCATTTT.

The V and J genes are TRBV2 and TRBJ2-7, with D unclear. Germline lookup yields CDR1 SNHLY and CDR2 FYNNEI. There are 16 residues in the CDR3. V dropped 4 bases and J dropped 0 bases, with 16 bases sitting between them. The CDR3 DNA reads TGTGCCAGCAGTGGAGATTCGCCGAGGTTCTCCTACGAGCAGTACTTC. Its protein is CASSGDSPRFSYEQYF.

CDR3 in amino acids: CASSLLRDRAETQYF. CDR3 nucleotides: TGTGCCAGCAGCTTGTTGAGAGACAGAGCAGAGACCCAGTACTTC. This sequence joins TRBV5-4 and TRBJ2-5; the D gene is possibly TRBD1 (5 bases). In germline, CDR1 is SGHNT, CDR2 YYREEE (reference sequence). Trimming cost V 1 base and J 4 bases, with 14 bases left between them. This CDR3 region has 15 residues.

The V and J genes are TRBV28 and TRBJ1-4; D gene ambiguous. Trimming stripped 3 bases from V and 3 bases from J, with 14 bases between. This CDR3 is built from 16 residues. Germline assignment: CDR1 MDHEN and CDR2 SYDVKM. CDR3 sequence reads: CASSFQSGLANEKLFF. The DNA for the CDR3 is TGTGCCAGCAGTTTTCAATCAGGTTTGGCTAATGAAAAACTGTTTTTT. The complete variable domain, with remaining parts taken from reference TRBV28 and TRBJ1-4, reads DVKVTQSSRYLVKRTGEKVFLECVQDMDHENMFWYRQDPGLGLRLIYFSYDVKMKEKGDIPEGYSVSREKKERFSLILESASTNQTSMYLCASSFQSGLANEKLFFGSGTQLSVL.

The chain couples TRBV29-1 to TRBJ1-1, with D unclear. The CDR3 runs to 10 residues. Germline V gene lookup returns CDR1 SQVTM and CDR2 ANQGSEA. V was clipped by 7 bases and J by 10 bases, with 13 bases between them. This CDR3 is CSALTPGAFF. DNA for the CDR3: TGCAGCGCCTTGACCCCAGGAGCTTTCTTT.

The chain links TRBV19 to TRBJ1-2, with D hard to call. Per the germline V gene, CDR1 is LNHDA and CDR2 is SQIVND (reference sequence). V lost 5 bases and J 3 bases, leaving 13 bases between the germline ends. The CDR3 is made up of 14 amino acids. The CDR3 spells CASSLWTGDYGYTF. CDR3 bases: TGTGCCAGTAGTCTATGGACGGGAGACTATGGCTACACCTTC.

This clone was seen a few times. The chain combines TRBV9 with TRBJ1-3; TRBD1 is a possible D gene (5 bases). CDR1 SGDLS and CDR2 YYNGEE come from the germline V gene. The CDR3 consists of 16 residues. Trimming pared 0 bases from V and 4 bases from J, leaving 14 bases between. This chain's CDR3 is CASSVVGGLSGNTIYF. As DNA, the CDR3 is TGTGCCAGCAGCGTAGTCGGGGGACTCTCCGGAAACACCATATATTTT. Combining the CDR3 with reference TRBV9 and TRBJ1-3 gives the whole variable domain DSGVTQTPKHLITATGQRVTLRCSPRSGDLSVYWYQQSLDQGLQFLIQYYNGEERAKGNILERFSAQQFPDLHSELNLSSLELGDSALYFCASSVVGGLSGNTIYFGEGSWLTVV.

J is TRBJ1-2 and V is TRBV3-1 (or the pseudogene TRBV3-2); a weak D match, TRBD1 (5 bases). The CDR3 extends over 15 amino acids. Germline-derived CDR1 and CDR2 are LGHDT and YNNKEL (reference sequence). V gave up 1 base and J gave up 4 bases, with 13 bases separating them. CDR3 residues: CASSQGASRVYGYTF. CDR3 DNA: TGTGCCAGCAGCCAAGGGGCGAGCAGGGTCTATGGCTACACCTTC.

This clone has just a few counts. The CDR3 sequence is CASSESLENYEQYF. The CDR3 DNA reads as TGCGCCAGCAGTGAGTCGTTGGAGAACTACGAGCAGTACTTC. The chain couples TRBV10-1 to TRBJ2-7; D is unresolved. Germline V CDR1 and CDR2: WNHNN, SYGVQD (reference sequence). With 0 bases removed from V and 3 bases from J, the gap between germline ends came to 9 bases. This CDR3 has 14 residues.

The CDR3 protein is CAWRGGGRGDTEAFF. The CDR3 DNA is TGTGCCTGGAGGGGCGGGGGTAGAGGGGACACTGAAGCTTTCTTT. The chain joins TRBV30 to TRBJ1-1, with D perhaps TRBD1 (5 bases). In germline, CDR1 is GTSNPN, CDR2 SVGIG (reference sequence). The germline V and J ends were trimmed by 3 bases and 3 bases, with 17 bases remaining between them. This CDR3 has 15 amino acids.

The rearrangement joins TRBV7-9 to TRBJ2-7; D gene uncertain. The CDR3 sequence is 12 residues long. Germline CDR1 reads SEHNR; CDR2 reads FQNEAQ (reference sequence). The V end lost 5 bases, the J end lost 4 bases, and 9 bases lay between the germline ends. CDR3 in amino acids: CASSPDWYEQYF. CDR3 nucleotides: TGTGCCAGCAGCCCTGACTGGTACGAGCAGTACTTC.

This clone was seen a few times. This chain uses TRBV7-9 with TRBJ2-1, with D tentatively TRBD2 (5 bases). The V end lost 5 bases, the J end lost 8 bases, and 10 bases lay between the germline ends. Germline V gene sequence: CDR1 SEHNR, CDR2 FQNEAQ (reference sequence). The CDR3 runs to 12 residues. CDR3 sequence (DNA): TGTGCCAGCAGCGTTACTAGTCATGAGCAGTTCTTC. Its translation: CASSVTSHEQFF.

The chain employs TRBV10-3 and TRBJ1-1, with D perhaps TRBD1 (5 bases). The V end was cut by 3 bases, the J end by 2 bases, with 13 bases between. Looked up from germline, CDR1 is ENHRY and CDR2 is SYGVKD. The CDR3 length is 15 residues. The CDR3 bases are TGTGCCATCAGTGACATAGTCAGGGCCAACACTGAAGCTTTCTTT. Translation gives CAISDIVRANTEAFF.

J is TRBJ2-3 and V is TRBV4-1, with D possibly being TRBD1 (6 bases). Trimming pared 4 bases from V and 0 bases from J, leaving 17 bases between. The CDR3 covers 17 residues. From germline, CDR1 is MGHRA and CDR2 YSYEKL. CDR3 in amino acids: CASSPEQGTRSTDTQYF. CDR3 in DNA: TGCGCCAGCAGCCCGGAACAGGGAACCCGTAGCACAGATACGCAGTATTTT.